This passage covers 27 T cell receptor beta chains from one sample sequenced in a study of T cell responses to AZD1222 COVID-19 vaccine. Some clones are missing from TCRdb's copy, which holds only in-frame ones; the method was immunoSEQ multiplex PCR. The profile covers 95,000 to 150,000 clones, with around 92% appearing a single time and around 0.96% taken by the ten largest. Sequenced material: peripheral blood, taken on day 0 of AZD1222 vaccination. The receptors were gathered from an adult in good health.

The CDR3 protein is CASRSDGRGNSPLHF. CDR3 DNA: TGTGCCAGCAGGTCCGACGGTAGGGGGAATTCACCCCTCCACTTT. V is TRBV7-8 and J is TRBJ1-6; maybe TRBD1 (6 bases). This CDR3 comprises 15 residues. Per the germline V gene, CDR1 is SGHVS and CDR2 is FQNEAQ. V lost 6 bases to trimming and J lost 7 bases, with 16 bases between them.

The chain has TRBV28 and TRBJ2-1; the D is unclear. V lost 6 bases and J 6 bases, leaving 9 bases between the germline ends. The CDR3 has 12 amino acids. CDR1 and CDR2 (germline): MDHEN, SYDVKM. Here the CDR3 reads CASRERTNEQFF. As DNA, the CDR3 is TGTGCCAGCAGGGAACGGACCAATGAGCAGTTCTTC.

The chain couples TRBV9 to TRBJ2-3; TRBD1 is a possible D gene (6 bases). Trimming removed 0 bases at V and 6 bases at J, with 11 bases between. Germline CDR1 SGDLS, CDR2 YYNGEE. CDR3 length: 14 residues. CDR3 amino acids: CASSVATGSDTQYF. CDR3 DNA: TGTGCCAGCAGCGTAGCTACAGGGTCGGATACGCAGTATTTT.

This sequence joins TRBV24-1 and TRBJ2-7; TRBD1 might be the D (6 bases). V lost 3 bases to trimming and J lost 6 bases, with 17 bases between them. The V gene's germline CDR1 is KGHDR and CDR2 SFDVKD. The CDR3 spans 15 residues. The CDR3 region is CATSDPSLTGAEQYF. In DNA form, the CDR3 reads TGTGCCACCAGTGATCCGAGCCTGACAGGAGCCGAGCAGTACTTC.

This chain joins TRBV3-1 (or the pseudogene TRBV3-2) and TRBJ1-2; D might be TRBD1 (6 bases). The CDR3 extends over 13 amino acids. The V gene's germline CDR1 is LGHDT and CDR2 YNNKEL (reference sequence). The V end lost 4 bases, the J end lost 4 bases, and 10 bases lay between the germline ends. CDR3 in amino acids: CASSPQGSYGYTF. CDR3 in DNA: TGTGCCAGCAGCCCGCAGGGGAGCTATGGCTACACCTTC.

The genes are TRBV28 and TRBJ2-7, with 11 bases matching TRBD2. In germline, CDR1 is MDHEN, CDR2 SYDVKM. Unmatched junction bases numbered 10, after V lost 5 bases and J lost 7 bases. The CDR3 contains 15 residues. The CDR3 DNA follows: TGTGCCAGCAGTCTGGCACTAGCGGGAGCGGGGGAGCAGTACTTC. This gives the protein CASSLALAGAGEQYF.

CDR3 nucleotides: TGTGCCAGCAGCTTGGATCCTTTCCAAGAGACCCAGTACTTC. Its translation is CASSLDPFQETQYF. This chain uses TRBV5-5 with TRBJ2-5; D gene ambiguous. Germline CDR1 is SGHKS and CDR2 is YYEKEE (reference sequence). There are 14 residues in the CDR3. V was pared by 0 bases and J by 1 base, with 7 bases between.

V and J are TRBV5-6 and TRBJ2-7, with 8 bases fitting TRBD1. Germline V gene sequence: CDR1 SGHDT, CDR2 YYEEEE. The V segment lost 2 bases and the J segment 3 bases; nucleotides outside the gene matches: 4. CDR3 length: 14 amino acids. The CDR3 loop is CASSFDRGHYEQYF. In DNA, the CDR3 is TGTGCCAGCAGCTTCGACAGGGGCCACTACGAGCAGTACTTC.

On this clone: Relative to the germline gene, one junction end is altered; a read error may explain this. This rearrangement joins TRBV2 to TRBJ1-1, with 7 bases identical to TRBD1. The CDR3 extends over 14 amino acids. From germline, CDR1 is SNHLY and CDR2 FYNNEI. CDR3 coding DNA: TGTGCCAGCAGGGAAGACAGGGCTCGCACTGAAGCTTTCTTT. It yields the protein CASREDRARTEAFF.

The chain has TRBV7-9 and TRBJ2-7, with 8 bases aligning to TRBD1. The CDR3 extends over 15 amino acids. Germline CDR1 and CDR2: SEHNR and FQNEAQ (reference sequence). V dropped 5 bases and J dropped 2; count of bases not matched to a gene: 8. CDR3 region: CASSKAPGGTYEQYF. Here the CDR3 DNA reads TGTGCCAGCAGCAAAGCTCCAGGGGGCACCTACGAGCAGTACTTC.

This chain connects TRBV14 to TRBJ1-2; 7 nucleotides line up with TRBD1. From germline, CDR1 is SGHDN and CDR2 FVKESK. The ends lost 0 bases at V and 1 base at J; junction bases unmatched: 5. The CDR3 is made up of 16 amino acids. CDR3 DNA sequence: TGTGCCAGCAGCCAAGATCCCGGGACAGATAACTATGGCTACACCTTC. It is translated as CASSQDPGTDNYGYTF.

This sequence joins TRBV2 and TRBJ1-6; D call uncertain. The CDR3 consists of 14 residues. Deletions cut 11 bases from V and 7 bases from J, with 18 bases between. Per the germline V gene, CDR1 is SNHLY and CDR2 is FYNNEI. CDR3 sequence (DNA): TGTGCCGGCACTCGGACCGAAAACAATTCACCCCTCCACTTT. Its protein product is CAGTRTENNSPLHF.

This clone showed up many times. The chain recombines TRBV6-5 with TRBJ1-6; no clear D. Trimming stripped 2 bases from V and 9 bases from J, with 5 bases between. CDR3 length equals 12 residues. Germline V lookup: CDR1 MNHEY, CDR2 SVGAGI. Written as DNA, the CDR3 is TGTGCCAGCAGTTACCGGAGTTCACCCCTCCACTTT. Amino acids: CASSYRSSPLHF.

This clone was found a few times. The V call is TRBV27, the J call TRBJ1-2, with 8 nucleotides matching TRBD1. Germline loops: CDR1 MNHEY, CDR2 SMNVEV (reference sequence). The CDR3 is 15 amino acids. V lost 6 bases, J lost 4 bases, and 10 bases stayed unmatched. CDR3 sequence: CASSPGQGHLYGYTF. CDR3 in DNA: TGTGCCAGCAGCCCTGGACAGGGACATCTCTATGGCTACACCTTC.

The chain couples TRBV6-5 to TRBJ2-2; D possibly corresponds to TRBD1 (5 bases). The CDR3 covers 13 residues. V lost 3 bases and J lost 5, with 7 bases in between. Germline-derived CDR1 and CDR2 are MNHEY and SVGAGI. CDR3 DNA sequence: TGTGCCAGCAGTTATCGACAGACCGGGGAGCTGTTTTTT. Amino acids: CASSYRQTGELFF.

This chain links TRBV20-1 with TRBJ1-4, with 7 bases that match TRBD1. The CDR3 is 16 amino acids. Germline assignment: CDR1 DFQATT and CDR2 SNEGSKA (reference sequence). Unmatched junction bases numbered 7, after V lost 3 bases and J lost 0 bases. The CDR3 here is CSASRTGRATNEKLFF. As DNA, the CDR3 is TGCAGTGCTAGTAGGACAGGTCGGGCAACTAATGAAAAACTGTTTTTT.

This chain joins TRBV27 and TRBJ1-2; D unclear. The V gene's germline CDR1 is MNHEY and CDR2 SMNVEV (reference sequence). This CDR3 spans 13 amino acids. V was shortened by 5 bases and J by 3 bases, with 10 bases between the two germline ends. CDR3 region: CASSMDGYYGYTF. Here the CDR3 DNA reads TGTGCCAGCAGTATGGACGGCTACTATGGCTACACCTTC.

This clone was seen only once. V and J are TRBV7-6 and TRBJ2-7; D gene unclear. The CDR3 extends over 14 amino acids. V was clipped by 1 base and J by 1 base, with 8 bases between them. Per germline, CDR1 SGHVS and CDR2 FNYEAQ. CDR3 sequence: CASSLGSESYEQYF. CDR3 sequence (DNA): TGTGCCAGCAGCTTAGGGTCTGAGTCCTACGAGCAGTACTTC.

The chain recombines TRBV7-8 with TRBJ2-7; 9 nucleotides line up with TRBD1. Germline V gene sequence: CDR1 SGHVS, CDR2 FQNEAQ. The CDR3 length is 16 residues. The junction had 11 bases not matched to a gene; V was cut back by 5 bases and J by 3 bases. The chain's CDR3 is CASSLSPGTGYYEQYF. The DNA of the CDR3 is TGTGCCAGCAGCCTGTCCCCGGGGACAGGGTACTACGAGCAGTACTTC.

The chain employs TRBV5-1 and TRBJ1-5; D is ambiguous. The CDR3 is 15 amino acids. V gave up 4 bases and J gave up 0 bases, with 11 bases separating them. The germline CDR1 and CDR2 sequences are SGHRS and YFSETQ. CDR3 in DNA: TGCGCCAGCAGCCCGGACGTAAATAGCAATCAGCCCCAGCATTTT. Amino acids: CASSPDVNSNQPQHF.

The chain combines TRBV18 with TRBJ2-1; D remains ambiguous. Trimming cost V 0 bases and J 0 bases, with 9 bases left between them. This CDR3 has 16 residues. The germline gives CDR1 KGHSH, CDR2 LQKENI. This CDR3 reads CASSPPSPSSYNEQFF. The CDR3 DNA reads as TGTGCCAGCTCACCACCGAGCCCAAGCTCCTACAATGAGCAGTTCTTC.

This rearrangement joins TRBV2 to TRBJ2-1, with D unclear. CDR1 is SNHLY and CDR2 is FYNNEI in the germline V gene. There are 14 residues in the CDR3. V was clipped by 2 bases and J by 3 bases, with 8 bases between them. CDR3 protein: CASSEIRFYNEQFF. The CDR3 DNA follows: TGTGCCAGCAGTGAAATCAGGTTCTACAATGAGCAGTTCTTC.

Details on this clone: At the DNA level, this CDR3 is encoded by other sequences in the same sample as well. The chain has TRBV5-1 and TRBJ2-5; perhaps TRBD1 as D (5 bases). The CDR3 extends over 15 amino acids. Per the germline V gene, CDR1 is SGHRS and CDR2 is YFSETQ. Trimming cost V 0 bases and J 1 base, with 10 bases left between them. The CDR3 sequence: CASSLGTGPQETQYF. As DNA, the CDR3 is TGCGCCAGCAGCTTGGGAACAGGTCCCCAAGAGACCCAGTACTTC.

This chain uses TRBV27 with TRBJ1-2; maybe TRBD1 (6 bases). V was clipped by 0 bases and J by 5 bases, with 13 bases between them. The CDR3 runs to 15 residues. The V gene's germline CDR1 is MNHEY and CDR2 SMNVEV (reference sequence). Here the CDR3 DNA reads TGTGCCAGCAGTTTATCGGGACCAGGGGAATATGGCTACACCTTC. Its protein is CASSLSGPGEYGYTF.

The chain has TRBV7-8 and TRBJ2-5; 12 bases match TRBD1. The CDR3 is made up of 14 amino acids. CDR1 SGHVS and CDR2 FQNEAQ come from the germline V gene. Trimming at V came to 7 bases and at J to 5 bases, leaving 5 bases not matched to a gene. The DNA for the CDR3 is TGTGCCAGCAACCGGGACAGGGGGCGTGAGACCCAGTACTTC. Translated, it gives CASNRDRGRETQYF.

The rearrangement links TRBV28 to TRBJ1-5; D call uncertain. CDR3 length: 16 residues. From germline, CDR1 is MDHEN and CDR2 SYDVKM. Deletions cut 7 bases from V and 7 bases from J, with 23 bases between. CDR3 DNA: TGTGCCAGCACCTCCCTGGCTCGTGCAGAGTCACAGCCCCAGCATTTT. This gives the protein CASTSLARAESQPQHF.

The V and J genes are TRBV30 and TRBJ1-5; no definite D call. This CDR3 has 14 residues. V dropped 1 base and J dropped 2 bases, with 9 bases sitting between them. Per the germline V gene, CDR1 is GTSNPN and CDR2 is SVGIG (reference sequence). This CDR3 reads CAWSDVRGNQPQHF. Written as DNA, the CDR3 is TGTGCCTGGAGTGATGTAAGGGGCAATCAGCCCCAGCATTTT.